The entry that follows covers one TCR beta chain sequence. This entry comes from a study of blood T cell repertoires in COVID-19. Study as a whole: Material from acute and convalescent COVID-19 was sourced from the United States, Italy and Spain. T cells, B-cell-depleted T cells, or PBMCs supplied cDNA or gDNA.

Original processing notes: Cell counts per sample came from amplifying reference gene primers. Sequencing used immunoSEQ multiplex PCR; TCRdb keeps in-frame clones, though not all of them. The DNA was the basis for D and trimming; V, J and clone size are from that table. The sample includes about 360,000 clones, around nine tenths of them seen just once. Germline CDR1 reads SGHNT; CDR2 reads YENEEA. Between the trimmed V and J ends, which lost 2 bases and 0 bases, there was a span of 8 bases. This CDR3 has 15 amino acids. The V and J genes are TRBV11-3 and TRBJ2-1, with a weak D call TRBD1 (6 bases). Sequenced input: peripheral blood. The receptor comes from a human donor in a cohort sampled during active COVID-19. CDR3 sequence (DNA): TGTGCCAGCAGCTTAATAGGGGGCTCCTACAATGAGCAGTTCTTC. Translated, it gives CASSLIGGSYNEQFF.